The next 8 T cell receptor beta chains were all read from a single sample in a study of T cells in Graves' hyperthyroidism and ophthalmopathy. RNA transcripts were the template for amplifying TCR beta CDR3 regions. HTBI primers were employed in a first-round RT-PCR of the TCR CDR3. TCRdb re-analysed the multiplex PCR reads in MiXCR, keeping a single row per CDR3 protein. The sample has approximately 410,000 distinct CDR3 sequences, roughly 14% seen once. Input material: blood. These TCRs come from a man aged 18 to 30 with Graves' ophthalmopathy.

V usage is TRBV6-1 and J usage is TRBJ1-2; no reliable D call. CDR1 is MNHNS, CDR2 SASEGT, per germline. This CDR3 is built from 14 residues. V gave up 3 bases and J gave up 4 bases, with 12 bases separating them. CDR3 region: CASSDSGSPYGYTF. As DNA, the CDR3 is TGTGCCAGCAGTGATTCGGGCAGCCCCTATGGCTACACCTTC.

This clonotype came up many times. This chain uses TRBV29-1 with TRBJ2-3; D call uncertain. The CDR3 spans 14 residues. V shed 6 bases and J shed 1 base, with 14 bases lying between them. The germline V gene has CDR1 SQVTM and CDR2 ANQGSEA. CDR3 DNA sequence: TGCAGCGTCGCGACCTTGTCAGGCACAGATACGCAGTATTTT. Encoded protein: CSVATLSGTDTQYF.

In its sample, this clonotype was seen many times. The J gene is TRBJ2-1, the V gene TRBV7-9; 8 bases agree with TRBD2. Germline CDR1 reads SEHNR; CDR2 reads FQNEAQ (reference sequence). Losses at the gene ends were 6 bases for V and 0 bases for J; bases not matched to a gene: 4. The CDR3 extends over 15 amino acids. The CDR3 is CASRSRGGSYNEQFF. The CDR3 region has the DNA TGTGCCAGCAGGTCCCGGGGGGGCTCCTACAATGAGCAGTTCTTC.

This clonotype occurred a few times. V usage is TRBV7-9 and J usage is TRBJ1-2; D ambiguous. V lost 2 bases to trimming and J lost 3 bases, with 13 bases between them. Germline CDR1 is SEHNR and CDR2 is FQNEAQ (reference sequence). CDR3 length: 15 residues. The CDR3 spells CASSLREGRDYGYTF. CDR3 nucleotides: TGTGCCAGCAGCTTAAGGGAGGGTCGAGACTATGGCTACACCTTC.

Here the CDR3 reads CASNLAGVIEQYF. The CDR3 DNA sequence: TGTGCCAGCAATCTAGCGGGAGTTATCGAGCAGTACTTC. The chain carries TRBV5-6 and TRBJ2-7; 10 nucleotides align to TRBD2. The CDR3 sequence is 13 residues long. Per germline, CDR1 SGHDT and CDR2 YYEEEE. V was clipped by 6 bases and J by 6 bases; unmatched bases: 6. Full variable domain (outside the CDR3, taken from reference TRBV5-6 and TRBJ2-7): DAGVTQSPTHLIKTRGQQVTLRCSPKSGHDTVSWYQQALGQGPQFIFQYYEEEERQRGNFPDRFSGHQFPNYSSELNVNALLLGDSALYLCASNLAGVIEQYFGPGTRLTVT.

In this sample, this clonotype turned up many times. The gene calls are TRBV12-5 and TRBJ2-1, with D unclear. In germline, CDR1 is LGHNT, CDR2 FRNRAP. This CDR3 region has 12 residues. V was clipped by 6 bases and J by 11 bases, with 14 bases between them. CDR3 sequence (DNA): TGTGCTAGTGGATTAATGACACTTAAGCAGTTCTTC. Amino acid sequence: CASGLMTLKQFF.

The CDR3 DNA reads TGTGCCAGCAGCTTAGGAGGGGGATACAACACTGAAGCTTTCTTT. Amino acids: CASSLGGGYNTEAFF. This sequence joins TRBV7-9 and TRBJ1-1; possibly TRBD1 for D (6 bases). The CDR3 has 15 residues. V was trimmed by 1 base and J by 2 bases, leaving 11 bases between them. Germline-derived CDR1 and CDR2 are SEHNR and FQNEAQ (reference sequence). The entire variable domain, with the rest obtained from reference TRBV7-9 and TRBJ1-1, is as follows: DTGVSQNPRHKITKRGQNVTFRCDPISEHNRLYWYRQTLGQGPEFLTYFQNEAQLEKSRLLSDRFSAERPKGSFSTLEIQRTEQGDSAMYLCASSLGGGYNTEAFFGQGTRLTVV.

This clonotype was seen more than once but under ten times. The rearrangement uses TRBV24-1 and TRBJ2-2; D remains unclear. This CDR3 has 12 amino acids. Germline loops: CDR1 KGHDR, CDR2 SFDVKD. With 5 bases removed from V and 4 bases from J, the gap between germline ends came to 4 bases. The CDR3 is CATSARTGELFF. As DNA, the CDR3 is TGTGCCACCAGTGCCCGCACCGGGGAGCTGTTTTTT.